This T cell receptor (beta chain) is drawn from a study of cytomegalovirus exposure and HLA in healthy donors. Study observations and caveats: The study reported that TCR beta sequences accurately predicted HLA-A and HLA-B alleles in most subjects. Analyzed later, association rates of TCRs varied across HLA loci, with DRB1 most and HLA-C fewest.

V gave up 1 base and J gave up 3 bases, with 11 bases separating them. The germline V gene encodes CDR1 SGHTA and CDR2 FQGTGA. This CDR3 has 15 residues. The PCR had 60 Vbeta and 13 Jbeta primers. The table came from immunoSEQ multiplex PCR; TCRdb's copy has only in-frame clones and leaves some out. The sample includes 130,000 or so clones, approximately 84% of them seen just once. Comments on this clone: What it binds is not known.

Sequenced input: PBMCs. V gene TRBV7-3 combines with J gene TRBJ2-3, with D possibly being TRBD1 (6 bases). This receptor was identified in a woman aged 40 to 50 in good health and CMV-seronegative. The CDR3 coding sequence is TGTGCCAGCAGCTTAAACAGGGCTGTGACAGATACGCAGTATTTT. It specifies CASSLNRAVTDTQYF.